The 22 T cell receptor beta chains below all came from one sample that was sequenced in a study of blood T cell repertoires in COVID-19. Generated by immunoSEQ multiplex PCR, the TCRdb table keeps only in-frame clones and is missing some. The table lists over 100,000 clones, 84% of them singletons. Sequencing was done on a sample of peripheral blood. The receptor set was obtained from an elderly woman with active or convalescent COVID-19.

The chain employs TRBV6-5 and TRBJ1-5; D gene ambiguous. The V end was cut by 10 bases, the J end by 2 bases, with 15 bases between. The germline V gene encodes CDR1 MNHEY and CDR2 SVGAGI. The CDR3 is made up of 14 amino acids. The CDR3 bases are TGTGCCAACTCCCCGGAGGGAGGCAATCAGCCCCAGCATTTT. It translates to CANSPEGGNQPQHF.

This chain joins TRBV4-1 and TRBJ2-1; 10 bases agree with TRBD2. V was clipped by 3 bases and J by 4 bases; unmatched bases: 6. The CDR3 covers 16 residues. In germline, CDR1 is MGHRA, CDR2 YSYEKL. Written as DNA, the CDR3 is TGCGCCAGCAGCCACGACACTAGCGGGAAGTACAATGAGCAGTTCTTC. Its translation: CASSHDTSGKYNEQFF.

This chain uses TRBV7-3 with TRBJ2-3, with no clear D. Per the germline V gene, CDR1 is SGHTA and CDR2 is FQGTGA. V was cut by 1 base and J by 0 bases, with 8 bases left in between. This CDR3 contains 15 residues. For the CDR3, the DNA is TGTGCCAGCAGCTTAAGAGGCCTGAGCACAGATACGCAGTATTTT. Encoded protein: CASSLRGLSTDTQYF.

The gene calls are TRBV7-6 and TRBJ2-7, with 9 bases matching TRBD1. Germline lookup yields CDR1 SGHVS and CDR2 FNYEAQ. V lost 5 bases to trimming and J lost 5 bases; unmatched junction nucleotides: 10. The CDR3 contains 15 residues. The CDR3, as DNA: TGTGCCAGCAGCGCGATAGGGACAGGGCTCGACGAGCAGTACTTC. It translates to CASSAIGTGLDEQYF.

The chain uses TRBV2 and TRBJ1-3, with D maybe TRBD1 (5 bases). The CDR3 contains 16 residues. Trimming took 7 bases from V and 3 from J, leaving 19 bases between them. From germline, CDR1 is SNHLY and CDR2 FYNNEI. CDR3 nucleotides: TGTGCCAGCACAGCGGGGAGGGGCGCATATGGAAACACCATATATTTT. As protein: CASTAGRGAYGNTIYF.

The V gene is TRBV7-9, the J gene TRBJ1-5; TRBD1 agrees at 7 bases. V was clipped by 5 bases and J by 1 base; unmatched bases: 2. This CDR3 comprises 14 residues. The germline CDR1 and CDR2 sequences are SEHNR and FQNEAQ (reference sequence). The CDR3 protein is CASSRQGSNQPQHF. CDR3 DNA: TGTGCCAGCAGCCGACAGGGAAGCAATCAGCCCCAGCATTTT.

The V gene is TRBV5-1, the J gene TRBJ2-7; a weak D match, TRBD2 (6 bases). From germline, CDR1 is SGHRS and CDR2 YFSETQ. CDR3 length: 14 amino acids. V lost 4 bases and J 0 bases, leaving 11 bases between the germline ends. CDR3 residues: CASSRGRSSYEQYF. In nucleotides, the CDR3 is TGCGCCAGCAGCCGGGGGAGAAGCTCCTACGAGCAGTACTTC.

The CDR3: CASSLIRGRNSPLHF. The DNA for the CDR3 is TGTGCCAGCAGTTTAATCAGGGGGCGGAATTCACCCCTCCACTTT. The chain carries TRBV27 and TRBJ1-6; 8 nucleotides line up with TRBD1. After removal of 2 bases from V and 7 bases from J, the junction contained 4 bases not matched to a gene. The CDR3 consists of 15 residues. Germline-derived CDR1 and CDR2 are MNHEY and SMNVEV (reference sequence).

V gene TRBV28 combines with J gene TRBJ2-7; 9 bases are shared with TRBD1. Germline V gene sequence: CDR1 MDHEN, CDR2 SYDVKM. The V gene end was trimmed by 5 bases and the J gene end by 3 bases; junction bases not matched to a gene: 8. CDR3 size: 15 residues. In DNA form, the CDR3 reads TGTGCCAGCAGTCTCTTGGGGACAGGGAGCTACGAGCAGTACTTC. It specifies CASSLLGTGSYEQYF.

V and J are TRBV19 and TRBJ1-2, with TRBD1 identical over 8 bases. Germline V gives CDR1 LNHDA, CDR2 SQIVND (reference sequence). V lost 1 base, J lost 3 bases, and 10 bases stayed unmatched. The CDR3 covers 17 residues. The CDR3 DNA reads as TGTGCCAGTAGTATAGGTCGCCAGGGGGCTGGAGACTATGGCTACACCTTC. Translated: CASSIGRQGAGDYGYTF. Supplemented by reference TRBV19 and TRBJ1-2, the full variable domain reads DGGITQSPKYLFRKEGQNVTLSCEQNLNHDAMYWYRQDPGQGLRLIYYSQIVNDFQKGDIAEGYSVSREKKESFPLTVTSAQKNPTAFYLCASSIGRQGAGDYGYTFGSGTRLTVV.

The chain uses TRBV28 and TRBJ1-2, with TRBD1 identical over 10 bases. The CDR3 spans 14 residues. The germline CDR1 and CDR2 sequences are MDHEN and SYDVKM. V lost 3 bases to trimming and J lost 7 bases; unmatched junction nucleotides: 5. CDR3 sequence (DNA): TGTGCCAGCAGTTTCCCGACAGGGGGCTCTGGCTACACCTTC. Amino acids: CASSFPTGGSGYTF.

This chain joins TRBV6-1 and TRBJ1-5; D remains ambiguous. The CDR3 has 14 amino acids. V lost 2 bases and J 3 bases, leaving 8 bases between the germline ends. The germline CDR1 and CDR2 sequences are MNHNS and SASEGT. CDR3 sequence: CASSESLTNQPQHF. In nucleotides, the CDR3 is TGTGCCAGCAGTGAAAGCCTCACCAATCAGCCCCAGCATTTT.

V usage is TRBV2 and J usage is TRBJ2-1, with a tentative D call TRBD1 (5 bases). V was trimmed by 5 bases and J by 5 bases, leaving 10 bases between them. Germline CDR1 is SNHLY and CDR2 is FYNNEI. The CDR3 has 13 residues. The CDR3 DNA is TGTGCCAGCAGTCTGGACAATAACAATGAGCAGTTCTTC. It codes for CASSLDNNNEQFF. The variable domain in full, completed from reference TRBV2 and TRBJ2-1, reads EPEVTQTPSHQVTQMGQEVILRCVPISNHLYFYWYRQILGQKVEFLVSFYNNEISEKSEIFDDQFSVERPDGSNFTLKIRSTKLEDSAMYFCASSLDNNNEQFFGPGTRLTVL.

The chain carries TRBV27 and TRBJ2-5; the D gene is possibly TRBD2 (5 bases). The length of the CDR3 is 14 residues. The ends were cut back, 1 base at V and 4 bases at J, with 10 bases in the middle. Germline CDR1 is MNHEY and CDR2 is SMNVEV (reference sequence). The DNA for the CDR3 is TGTGCCAGCAGTTTATTAGGTCTAGCAGAGACCCAGTACTTC. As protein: CASSLLGLAETQYF.

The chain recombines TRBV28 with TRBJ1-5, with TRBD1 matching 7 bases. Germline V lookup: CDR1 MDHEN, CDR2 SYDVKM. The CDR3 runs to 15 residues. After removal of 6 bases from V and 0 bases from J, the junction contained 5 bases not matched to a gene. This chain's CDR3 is CASRRQGYSNQPQHF. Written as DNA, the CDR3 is TGTGCCAGCAGACGACAGGGTTATAGCAATCAGCCCCAGCATTTT.

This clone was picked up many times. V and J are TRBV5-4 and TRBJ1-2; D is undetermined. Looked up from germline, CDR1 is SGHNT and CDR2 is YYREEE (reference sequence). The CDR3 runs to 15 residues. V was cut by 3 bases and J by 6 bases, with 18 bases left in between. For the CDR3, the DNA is TGTGCCAGCAGCTCAGACACCCCTGGGTACGATGGCTACACCTTC. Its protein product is CASSSDTPGYDGYTF.

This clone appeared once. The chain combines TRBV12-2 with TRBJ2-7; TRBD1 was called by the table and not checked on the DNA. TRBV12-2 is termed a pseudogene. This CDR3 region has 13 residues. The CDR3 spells CASWPKSHYEQYF. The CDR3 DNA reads TGTGCAAGCTGGCCCAAGTCCCACTACGAGCAGTACTTC.

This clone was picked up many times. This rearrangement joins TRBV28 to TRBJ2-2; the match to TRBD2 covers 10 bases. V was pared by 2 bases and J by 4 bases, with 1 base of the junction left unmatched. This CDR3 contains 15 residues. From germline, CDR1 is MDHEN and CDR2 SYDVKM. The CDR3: CASSLLAGVTGELFF. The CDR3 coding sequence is TGTGCCAGCAGTTTACTAGCGGGAGTCACCGGGGAGCTGTTTTTT.

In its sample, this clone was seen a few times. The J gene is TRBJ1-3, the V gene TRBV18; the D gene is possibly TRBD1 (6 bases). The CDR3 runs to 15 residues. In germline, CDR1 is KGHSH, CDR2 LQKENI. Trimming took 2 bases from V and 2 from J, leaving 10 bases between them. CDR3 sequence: CASSPESGAGNTIYF. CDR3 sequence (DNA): TGTGCCAGCTCACCAGAGTCAGGGGCTGGAAACACCATATATTTT. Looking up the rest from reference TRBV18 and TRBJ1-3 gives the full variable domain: NAGVMQNPRHLVRRRGQEARLRCSPMKGHSHVYWYRQLPEEGLKFMVYLQKENIIDESGMPKERFSAEFPKEGPSILRIQQVVRGDSAAYFCASSPESGAGNTIYFGEGSWLTVV.

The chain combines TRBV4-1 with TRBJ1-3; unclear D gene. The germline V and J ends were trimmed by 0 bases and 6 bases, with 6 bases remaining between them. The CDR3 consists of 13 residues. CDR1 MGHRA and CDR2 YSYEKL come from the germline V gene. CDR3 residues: CASSQDRVNTIYF. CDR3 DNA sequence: TGCGCCAGCAGCCAAGATCGGGTAAACACCATATATTTT.

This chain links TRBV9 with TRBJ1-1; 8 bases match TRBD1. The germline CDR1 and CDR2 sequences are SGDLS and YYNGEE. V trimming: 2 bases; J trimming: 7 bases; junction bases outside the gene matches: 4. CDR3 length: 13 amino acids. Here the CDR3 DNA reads TGTGCCAGCAGCGTCCTCGGGACAGGTGAAGCTTTCTTT. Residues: CASSVLGTGEAFF.

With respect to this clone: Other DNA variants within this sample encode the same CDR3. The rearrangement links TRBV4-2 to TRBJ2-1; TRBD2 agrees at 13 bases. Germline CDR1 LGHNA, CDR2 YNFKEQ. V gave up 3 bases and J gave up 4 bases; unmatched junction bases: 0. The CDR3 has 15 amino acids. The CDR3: CASSQGLAGYNEQFF. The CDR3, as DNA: TGTGCCAGCAGCCAGGGACTAGCGGGGTACAATGAGCAGTTCTTC.